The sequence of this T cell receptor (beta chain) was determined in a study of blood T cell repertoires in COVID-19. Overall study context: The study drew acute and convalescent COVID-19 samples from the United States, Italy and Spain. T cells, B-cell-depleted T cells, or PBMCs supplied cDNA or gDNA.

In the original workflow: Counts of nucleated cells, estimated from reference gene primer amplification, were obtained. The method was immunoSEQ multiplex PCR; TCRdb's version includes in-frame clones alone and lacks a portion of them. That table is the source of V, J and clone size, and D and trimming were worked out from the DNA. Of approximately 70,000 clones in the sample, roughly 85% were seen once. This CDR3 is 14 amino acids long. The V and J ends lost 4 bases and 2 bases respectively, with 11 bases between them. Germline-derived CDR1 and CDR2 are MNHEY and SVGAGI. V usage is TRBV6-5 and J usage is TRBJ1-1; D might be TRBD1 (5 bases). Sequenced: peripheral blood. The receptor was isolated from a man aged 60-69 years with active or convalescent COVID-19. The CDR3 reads CASSSQGGNTEAFF. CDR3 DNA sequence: TGTGCCAGCAGTTCCCAGGGAGGTAACACTGAAGCTTTCTTT.